This T cell receptor (beta chain) was sequenced in a study of graft-versus-host responses after intestinal transplantation. Some clones are missing from TCRdb's copy, which holds only in-frame ones; the method was immunoSEQ multiplex PCR. The sample consists of over 100,000 clones, 90% to 95% of them appearing once. CDR1 and CDR2 (germline): SGHDT, YYEEEE. The CDR3 runs 15 residues. V dropped 5 bases and J dropped 4 bases, with 18 bases sitting between them. As regards this clone: Its specificity is not known.

The sequence was collected from a human donor who was the organ donor for an intestinal transplant. The sequenced sample was unstimulated CD8+ T cells sorted from spleen or lymph node cells, obtained before transplant. This chain uses TRBV5-6 with TRBJ1-2; TRBD1 is a possible D gene (5 bases). CDR3 bases: TGTGCCAGCAGACCCGGGACTCCGACCTCCTATGGCTACACCTTC. This codes for CASRPGTPTSYGYTF.